Below are 4 T cell receptor beta chains sequenced from a single sample in a study of blood T cell repertoires in COVID-19. Sequencing used immunoSEQ multiplex PCR; TCRdb keeps in-frame clones, though not all of them. The table has around 120,000 clones, about 88% seen once. Sequenced input: peripheral blood. These receptors came from a man in his 60s with COVID-19, enrolled during active disease.

The chain uses TRBV11-3 and TRBJ1-1; unclear D gene. CDR3 length equals 15 residues. Trimming took off 0 bases at V and 0 bases at J, with 8 bases between the two ends. Germline V gene data show CDR1 as SGHNT and CDR2 as YENEEA. The CDR3 coding sequence is TGTGCCAGCAGCTTAGATCGGGTTATGAACACTGAAGCTTTCTTT. This codes for CASSLDRVMNTEAFF.

The V gene is TRBV5-1, the J gene TRBJ2-3, with D perhaps matching TRBD1 (6 bases). The CDR3 spans 15 residues. V lost 4 bases, J lost 2 bases, and 14 bases lay in between. Germline CDR1 reads SGHRS; CDR2 reads YFSETQ. The CDR3 reads CASSPPQGFTDTQYF. The CDR3 nucleotides are TGCGCCAGCAGCCCCCCACAGGGTTTCACAGATACGCAGTATTTT.

This clone is classed as medium-sized. The rearrangement joins TRBV4-2 to TRBJ2-1; 8 bases are a match to TRBD2. Germline CDR1 reads LGHNA; CDR2 reads YNFKEQ. This CDR3 comprises 16 residues. J lost 6 bases, V lost 4 bases, and 11 bases had no gene match. The CDR3 sequence: CASSLKSGRGVNEQFF. CDR3 DNA sequence: TGTGCCAGCAGCCTCAAGTCCGGGAGGGGTGTCAATGAGCAGTTCTTC.

The chain carries TRBV12-5 and TRBJ1-3, with D perhaps TRBD1 (5 bases). Trimming removed 0 bases from V and 3 bases from J, with 15 bases in between. CDR3 size: 17 residues. Looked up from germline, CDR1 is LGHNT and CDR2 is FRNRAP. CDR3 nucleotide sequence: TGTGCTAGTGGTTTGGTATCCCAGGGCTCGGGTGGAAACACCATATATTTT. It yields the protein CASGLVSQGSGGNTIYF.